The present TCR beta chain was sequenced within a study of blood T cell repertoires in COVID-19. At the level of the study: There were acute and convalescent COVID-19 samples, and they came from the United States, Italy and Spain.

Original handling: Amplified reference gene primers provided the basis for estimating nucleated cell counts. Clones were read by immunoSEQ multiplex PCR, and TCRdb kept only the in-frame ones, dropping some. V and J calls and clone size are those listed in that table; D and trimming were worked out from the DNA. Of some 190,000 clones in the sample, roughly 86% are singletons; the top ten hold roughly 5.9%. V lost 3 bases and J lost 6; bases outside the gene matches: 7. From germline, CDR1 is SGHRS and CDR2 YFSETQ. The CDR3 extends over 15 amino acids. The clonotype comes from a man aged 35-49 years with acute COVID-19. V usage is TRBV5-1 and J usage is TRBJ1-1, with 11 nucleotides matching TRBD1. Sequencing was done on a sample of PBMCs or T cells enriched from blood (not recorded which). CDR3 nucleotide sequence: TGCGCCAGCAGCTCCCGGACAGGGGGCACACCTGAAGCTTTCTTT. Translated, it gives CASSSRTGGTPEAFF.